The source of this TCR beta chain is a study of blood T cells in healthy people across ages. General study points: PBMCs that were unsorted prevented a conclusive naive versus antigen-experienced comparison.

CDR1 and CDR2 from the germline V gene are MDHEN and SYDVKM. Losses at the gene ends were 6 bases for V and 2 bases for J; bases not matched to a gene: 10. CDR3 size: 16 residues. A second PCR, run for about 6 to 11 cycles, used a sample-barcoded 5' primer plus a J-beta primer mix. A template-switch adaptor with 12 random nucleotides tagged each cDNA molecule. MiXCR, run by TCRdb on the 5' RACE reads, gives a single entry per CDR3 protein. The sample yields approximately 780,000 distinct CDR3 sequences, 20% to 30% seen once. There are a few counts of this clonotype. Its antigen is currently unknown. This sample was also put to use in a study of T cells of mothers and their children.

The genes are TRBV28 and TRBJ2-1; 7 bases map to TRBD2. Sequenced sample: blood. The sequence came from a boy younger than 18 in good health. The CDR3 sequence: CASSPGGIVTYNEQFF. The CDR3 DNA follows: TGTGCCAGCAGCCCCGGGGGGATTGTAACCTACAATGAGCAGTTCTTC.